The clone carrying this T cell receptor beta chain was observed many times. No antigen is known for it. This specimen belongs to a study of T cells in Graves' hyperthyroidism and ophthalmopathy. Amplified TCR beta CDR3 regions came from RNA transcripts. Using the HTBI primer set, a first-round RT-PCR was run on the TCR CDR3. TCRdb used MiXCR to reprocess the multiplex PCR reads, holding one entry per CDR3 protein. This sample carries 550,000 to 800,000 distinct CDR3 sequences, 16% of them seen once, and the ten largest clones take under 10%. Study results and limitations: In validation, the model predicted ophthalmopathy. These predictions came a median about 6.5 months before onset.

The receptor comes from a man between 18 and 35 years old with Graves' hyperthyroidism. Source material: blood.

The CDR3 bases are TGTGCCTGGAGATCACAGGGGGCGCAGGAGACCCAGTACTTC. Its translation is CAWRSQGAQETQYF. The chain recombines TRBV30 with TRBJ2-5; 9 bases map to TRBD1. CDR3 length equals 14 residues. With 3 bases clipped from V and 5 bases from J, the junction kept 7 bases outside the gene matches. Per the germline V gene, CDR1 is GTSNPN and CDR2 is SVGIG (reference sequence).